This is a list of T cell receptor beta chains from one sample in a study of T cell changes during pregnancy in multiple sclerosis. The repertoire was sequenced with immunoSEQ multiplex PCR; TCRdb's copy has only in-frame clones and lacks some. The sample has fewer than 40,000 clones, roughly nine tenths seen once. The specimen was CD8+ T cells from peripheral blood mononuclear cells, collected in the first trimester of pregnancy. The receptors shown here come from a female donor with multiple sclerosis, enrolled in a pregnancy study. CDR3s leave out the opening cysteine and the closing phenylalanine or tryptophan. The D gene is left open where the match is weak. Rows give clone size only sometimes, using once, few, many, or a class for an expanded clone.

clone_size,j_call,v_call,d_call,cdr3_aa
NA,TRBJ2-7,TRBV28,NA,ASSFLGLDRMREQY
NA,TRBJ2-6,TRBV7-2,NA,ASSLLAGSGANVLT
NA,TRBJ2-7,TRBV28,NA,ASSLTGGGGYEQY
NA,TRBJ2-1,TRBV12-5,TRBD1,ASGTAGGNEQF
NA,TRBJ2-3,TRBV28,TRBD2,ASSTLAGIVFTDTQY
NA,TRBJ2-7,TRBV19,TRBD1,ASSIQGAVYEQY
NA,TRBJ2-1,TRBV11-2,TRBD2,ASSLSQREGSGEQF
NA,TRBJ2-7,TRBV30,TRBD2,AWSVQSSGISEQY
NA,TRBJ1-2,TRBV30,TRBD1,AWRGPGGYGYT
NA,TRBJ2-7,TRBV6-6,NA,ASSPRDQSSYEQY
NA,TRBJ2-7,TRBV4-3,TRBD2,ASSQDLRETPPYEQY
NA,TRBJ1-3,TRBV18,TRBD1,ASSPTGNSGNTIY
NA,TRBJ2-3,TRBV2,NA,ASTVGGSSTDTQY
NA,TRBJ1-5,TRBV27,NA,ASSFGGRNQPQH
NA,TRBJ2-1,TRBV28,TRBD2,ASSPAGTTYNEQF
NA,TRBJ2-3,TRBV9,TRBD2,ASSASGSTDTQY
NA,TRBJ2-3,TRBV6-4,TRBD2,ASSDSSGRADTQY
NA,TRBJ1-2,TRBV7-9,TRBD1,ASSLGSGGDYGYT
NA,TRBJ2-1,TRBV14,NA,ASSPKLRLVYNEQF
NA,TRBJ2-7,TRBV11-2,NA,ASSLAAVETPSVGYEQY
NA,TRBJ2-7,TRBV6-5,TRBD2,ASSLTSEYYEQY
NA,TRBJ2-7,TRBV13,TRBD2,ASSPREREDNYEQY
once,TRBJ1-6,TRBV29-1,NA,SVASGDNSPLH
once,TRBJ1-2,TRBV19,NA,ASSIGTASYGYT
NA,TRBJ2-7,TRBV18,TRBD2,ASSPLGGRGLEQY
once,TRBJ2-1,TRBV28,TRBD2,ASGDYSYNEQF
NA,TRBJ2-2,TRBV18,TRBD1,ASSPSDRVNTGELF
once,TRBJ1-6,TRBV2,NA,ASTLGSSLNSPLH
NA,TRBJ2-1,TRBV6-1,TRBD1,ASRNRGENEQF
NA,TRBJ2-1,TRBV27,TRBD2,ASSLTSGNDGEQF
NA,TRBJ2-5,TRBV6-1,TRBD2,ATEELAAGEETQY
NA,TRBJ1-5,TRBV2,NA,ASSDFEQQPQH
NA,TRBJ2-7,TRBV27,NA,ASSPTGTYEQY
NA,TRBJ1-1,TRBV19,TRBD1,ASSTPSDRGRFMNTEAF
NA,TRBJ2-3,TRBV19,NA,ASSIRERRSVRHTDTQY
NA,TRBJ1-2,TRBV2,NA,AIRAQAPYGYT
NA,TRBJ2-7,TRBV27,TRBD2,ASSLLSSGSHEQY
NA,TRBJ1-1,TRBV5-1,NA,ASSLAVAQRNAF
NA,TRBJ2-7,TRBV7-9,TRBD1,ASSPRDRAYEQY
NA,TRBJ2-2,TRBV9,TRBD2,ASSPSGSLIGELF
NA,TRBJ1-3,TRBV27,NA,ASSPLSGNTIY
NA,TRBJ1-2,TRBV9,TRBD1,ASSVGQGGNYGYT
NA,TRBJ1-1,TRBV4-1,NA,ASSQDHESEAF
NA,TRBJ2-2,TRBV30,TRBD2,AKQREGHFPGELF
medium-sized,TRBJ2-2,TRBV4-2,NA,ASSQGLDTGELF
NA,TRBJ1-2,TRBV28,NA,ASRALQGYYGYT
NA,TRBJ2-1,TRBV5-1,TRBD2,ASSSGLAGIDNEQF
NA,TRBJ2-7,TRBV30,TRBD1,AWSVSSYMDRTLSYEQY
medium-sized,TRBJ1-2,TRBV29-1,NA,SVGEGGHSFYGYT
once,TRBJ2-6,TRBV27,TRBD2,ATRGREAYGANVLT
NA,TRBJ1-5,TRBV27,NA,ASIATGPFSNQPQH
once,TRBJ2-7,TRBV19,NA,ASSDRDSYEQY
few,TRBJ2-2,TRBV11-2,NA,ASSLEFRVAGELF
once,TRBJ1-1,TRBV5-1,NA,ASSLGPPGGTEAF